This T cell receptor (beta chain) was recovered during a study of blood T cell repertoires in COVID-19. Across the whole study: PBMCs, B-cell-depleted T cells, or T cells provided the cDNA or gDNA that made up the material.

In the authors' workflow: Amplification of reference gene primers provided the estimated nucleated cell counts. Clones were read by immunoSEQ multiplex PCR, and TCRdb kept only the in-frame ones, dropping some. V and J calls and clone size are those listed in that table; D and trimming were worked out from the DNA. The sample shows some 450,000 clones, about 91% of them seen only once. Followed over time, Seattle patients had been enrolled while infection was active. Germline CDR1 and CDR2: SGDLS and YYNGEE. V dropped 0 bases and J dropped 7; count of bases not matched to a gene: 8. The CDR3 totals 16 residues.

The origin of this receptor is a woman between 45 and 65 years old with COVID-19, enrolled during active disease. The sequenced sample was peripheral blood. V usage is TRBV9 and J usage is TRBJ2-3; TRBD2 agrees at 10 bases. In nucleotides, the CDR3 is TGTGCCAGCAGCGTAGCTGGGAGCGGGGGGGTGAATACGCAGTATTTT. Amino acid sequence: CASSVAGSGGVNTQYF.